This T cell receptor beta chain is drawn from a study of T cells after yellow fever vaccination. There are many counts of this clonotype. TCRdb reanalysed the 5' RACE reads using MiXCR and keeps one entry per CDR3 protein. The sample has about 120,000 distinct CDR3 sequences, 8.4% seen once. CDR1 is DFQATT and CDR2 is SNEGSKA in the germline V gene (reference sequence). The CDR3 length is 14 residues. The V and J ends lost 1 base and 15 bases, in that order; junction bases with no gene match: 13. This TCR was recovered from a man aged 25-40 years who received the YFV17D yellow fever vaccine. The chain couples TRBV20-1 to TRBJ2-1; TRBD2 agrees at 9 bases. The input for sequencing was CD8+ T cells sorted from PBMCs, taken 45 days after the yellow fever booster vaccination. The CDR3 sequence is CSARVAGVQGDSFF. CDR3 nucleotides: TGCAGTGCTAGAGTAGCGGGAGTGCAAGGGGACTCGTTCTTC.